Included here is one T cell receptor (beta chain) sequence, with context. Blood sampling took place at baseline, cycle 4 day 1, and cycle 7 day 1. These data belong to a study of OX40 agonist ivuxolimab in advanced cancers. Across the whole study: The mean age was approximately 60 years, ranging from 23 to 79, with approximately 85% of participants male.

The data were produced by immunoSEQ multiplex PCR, yet TCRdb's version contains in-frame clones alone and is incomplete. Among about 31,000 clones listed, roughly 76% were seen once. Trimming took off 0 bases at V and 6 bases at J, with 16 bases between the two ends. The CDR3 spans 16 residues. Looked up from germline, CDR1 is SGHDT and CDR2 is YYEEEE. The TCR comes from an adult with an advanced solid tumor such as melanoma, head and neck, liver or kidney cancer. This chain connects TRBV5-6 to TRBJ1-5; D is perhaps TRBD1 (6 bases). This material consisted of CD4+ or CD8+ T cells sorted from blood, taken in a trial of the OX40 agonist ivuxolimab. CDR3 region: CASSLANRAGGQPQHF. CDR3 bases: TGTGCCAGCAGCTTGGCCAACAGGGCCGGGGGTCAGCCCCAGCATTTT.